The source of this T cell receptor (beta chain) is a study of technical replicates of blood from a handful of donors. The CDR3 is 15 amino acids. V was shortened by 4 bases and J by 0 bases, with 11 bases between the two germline ends. The germline CDR1 and CDR2 sequences are SGHKS and YYEKEE (reference sequence). Clones were read by immunoSEQ multiplex PCR, and TCRdb kept only the in-frame ones, dropping some. The table records 50,000 to 80,000 clones, 65% to 90% of them present only once. Sequenced: PBMCs. The V and J genes are TRBV5-5 and TRBJ1-3; D unresolved. This receptor was identified in a human donor in good health. Some clones in this sample may be carry-over from other donors' samples. For the CDR3, the DNA is TGTGCCAGCAGCATCAGTCTCATCTCTGGAAACACCATATATTTT. Its translation: CASSISLISGNTIYF. The variable domain in full, completed from reference TRBV5-5 and TRBJ1-3, reads DAGVTQSPTHLIKTRGQQVTLRCSPISGHKSVSWYQQVLGQGPQFIFQYYEKEERGRGNFPDRFSARQFPNYSSELNVNALLLGDSALYLCASSISLISGNTIYFGEGSWLTVV.